The 29 T cell receptor beta chains reported below all come from one sample, sequenced in a study of long-term antiretroviral therapy in people with HIV. Survey level was the resolution at which the v3.0 immunoSEQ assay ran. Assay: immunoSEQ multiplex PCR; the TCRdb copy retains only in-frame clones and omits some. This sample has 32,000 or so clones, with approximately 85% found just once. The specimen comprised unsorted PBMCs, sampled roughly 3.3 years after starting antiretroviral therapy. The origin of the receptors is a man younger than 35 with HIV.

This clone came up once. The gene calls are TRBV27 and TRBJ1-2, with 10 bases identical to TRBD1. Trimming cost V 2 bases and J 4 bases; bases outside gene matches: 4. CDR1 is MNHEY, CDR2 SMNVEV, per germline (reference sequence). The CDR3 consists of 15 residues. CDR3 sequence reads: CASSLKWDRGYGYTF. In nucleotides, the CDR3 is TGTGCCAGCAGTTTAAAGTGGGACAGGGGCTATGGCTACACCTTC.

The chain is built from TRBV5-1 and TRBJ2-1; unclear D gene. The CDR3 is 17 amino acids. Germline assignment: CDR1 SGHRS and CDR2 YFSETQ. V lost 5 bases and J lost 1, with 19 bases in between. The CDR3, as DNA: TGCGCCAGCAGAGTCTACCCTAGTCCGTCTTCCTACAATGAGCAGTTCTTC. Translated, it gives CASRVYPSPSSYNEQFF.

The genes are TRBV10-1 and TRBJ2-2, with 7 bases fitting TRBD1. Germline assignment: CDR1 WNHNN and CDR2 SYGVQD (reference sequence). V was clipped by 1 base and J by 1 base; unmatched bases: 9. The CDR3 length is 18 residues. CDR3 amino acids: CASSEWTLGQRNTGELFF. The CDR3 bases are TGCGCCAGCAGTGAGTGGACGCTGGGACAGAGGAACACCGGGGAGCTGTTTTTT.

The chain's CDR3 is CASSPDTYSNQPQHF. The CDR3 nucleotides are TGTGCCAGCAGCCCGGACACGTATAGCAATCAGCCCCAGCATTTT. This chain joins TRBV2 and TRBJ1-5; tentative D call: TRBD1 (5 bases). This CDR3 is 15 amino acids long. Per the germline V gene, CDR1 is SNHLY and CDR2 is FYNNEI. V was cut by 6 bases and J by 0 bases, with 12 bases left in between.

CDR3: CASSLGVNTEAFF. The CDR3 DNA is TGTGCCAGTAGTCTCGGGGTGAACACTGAAGCTTTCTTT. The V gene is TRBV19, the J gene TRBJ1-1, with D hard to call. The CDR3 is made up of 13 amino acids. In germline, CDR1 is LNHDA, CDR2 SQIVND (reference sequence). V was cut by 5 bases and J by 0 bases, with 7 bases left in between. The full variable domain, with the rest looked up from reference TRBV19 and TRBJ1-1, is DGGITQSPKYLFRKEGQNVTLSCEQNLNHDAMYWYRQDPGQGLRLIYYSQIVNDFQKGDIAEGYSVSREKKESFPLTVTSAQKNPTAFYLCASSLGVNTEAFFGQGTRLTVV.

The chain carries TRBV4-1 and TRBJ2-2, with 10 bases aligning to TRBD1. The CDR3 has 18 amino acids. V dropped 3 bases and J dropped 4; count of bases not matched to a gene: 11. The germline V gene has CDR1 MGHRA and CDR2 YSYEKL. CDR3 region: CASSHLPGQGTGTGELFF. In DNA, the CDR3 is TGCGCCAGCAGCCACCTTCCGGGACAGGGGACGGGCACCGGGGAGCTGTTTTTT.

The V call is TRBV5-1, the J call TRBJ2-7; D ambiguous. Between the trimmed V and J ends, which lost 0 bases and 4 bases, there was a span of 8 bases. The CDR3 extends over 13 amino acids. In germline, CDR1 is SGHRS, CDR2 YFSETQ. The CDR3 here is CASSLGGQYEQYF. CDR3 nucleotide sequence: TGCGCCAGCAGCTTGGGGGGTCAGTACGAGCAGTACTTC.

This chain uses TRBV6-5 with TRBJ1-2; no reliable D call. CDR3 length equals 14 residues. Trimming left V 0 bases short and J 4 bases short, with 9 bases between. Per germline, CDR1 MNHEY and CDR2 SVGAGI. Written as DNA, the CDR3 is TGTGCCAGCAGTTACTCGAAAGAGATCTATGGCTACACCTTC. This translates into CASSYSKEIYGYTF.

The rearrangement links TRBV19 to TRBJ2-7, with D possibly being TRBD1 or TRBD2 (5 bases each). V was shortened by 4 bases and J by 2 bases, with 18 bases between the two germline ends. The CDR3 contains 16 residues. Germline V gene data show CDR1 as LNHDA and CDR2 as SQIVND (reference sequence). CDR3 loop: CASSRNPGPSPYEQYF. In nucleotides, the CDR3 is TGTGCCAGTAGTAGAAATCCGGGACCTTCCCCCTACGAGCAGTACTTC.

This rearrangement joins TRBV28 to TRBJ2-7; D is ambiguous. CDR1 and CDR2 (germline): MDHEN, SYDVKM. Trimming removed 5 bases at V and 1 base at J, with 15 bases between. The length of the CDR3 is 15 residues. The CDR3 region is CASSLKDGWSYEQYF. As DNA, the CDR3 is TGTGCCAGCAGTCTCAAGGACGGATGGTCCTACGAGCAGTACTTC.

This chain connects TRBV11-1 to TRBJ2-7; 9 bases are shared with TRBD1. CDR1 is SGHAT, CDR2 FQDESV, per germline (reference sequence). The CDR3 extends over 15 amino acids. V trimming: 5 bases; J trimming: 1 base; junction bases outside the gene matches: 6. DNA of the CDR3: TGTGCCAGCAGCCACTCCGGGACAGGGTCCTACGAGCAGTACTTC. Its protein is CASSHSGTGSYEQYF.

The CDR3 sequence: CASREWGEAFF. CDR3 nucleotides: TGTGCCAGCCGCGAATGGGGTGAAGCTTTCTTT. This chain connects TRBV27 to TRBJ1-1; D unclear. V lost 8 bases and J 7 bases, leaving 11 bases between the germline ends. The V gene's germline CDR1 is MNHEY and CDR2 SMNVEV (reference sequence). The CDR3 is 11 residues long.

V usage is TRBV19 and J usage is TRBJ1-2, with TRBD1 matching 8 bases. The CDR3 extends over 15 amino acids. Germline values: CDR1 LNHDA, CDR2 SQIVND (reference sequence). J lost 8 bases, V lost 1 base, and 9 bases had no gene match. The CDR3 spells CASSIAPSTGEGYTF. DNA of the CDR3: TGTGCCAGTAGTATAGCGCCCTCGACAGGGGAAGGCTACACCTTC.

The chain is built from TRBV13 and TRBJ2-1; 13 bases align to TRBD2. Trimming at V came to 4 bases and at J to 2 bases, leaving 8 bases not matched to a gene. The CDR3 has 18 residues. CDR1 is PRHDT, CDR2 FYEKMQ, per germline (reference sequence). The chain's CDR3 is CASSSGTSGTAPYNEQFF. The CDR3 region has the DNA TGTGCCAGCAGCTCGGGGACTAGCGGGACCGCGCCCTACAATGAGCAGTTCTTC.

The gene calls are TRBV18 and TRBJ2-2, with 11 bases that match TRBD2. CDR1 is KGHSH and CDR2 is LQKENI in the germline V gene. The CDR3 has 16 residues. V shed 3 bases, J shed 6 bases, and the junction held 6 bases outside the gene matches. CDR3 residues: CASSPALAGGSGELFF. CDR3 DNA: TGTGCCAGCTCACCCGCTCTAGCGGGGGGATCCGGGGAGCTGTTTTTT. Complete variable domain (other parts from reference TRBV18 and TRBJ2-2): NAGVMQNPRHLVRRRGQEARLRCSPMKGHSHVYWYRQLPEEGLKFMVYLQKENIIDESGMPKERFSAEFPKEGPSILRIQQVVRGDSAAYFCASSPALAGGSGELFFGEGSRLTVL.

The chain joins TRBV29-1 to TRBJ2-3, with 10 bases aligning to TRBD2. The V and J ends lost 6 bases and 0 bases, in that order; junction bases with no gene match: 6. Germline values: CDR1 SQVTM, CDR2 ANQGSEA. The CDR3 covers 15 residues. This CDR3 is CSVQRAGGSTDTQYF. The DNA for the CDR3 is TGCAGCGTCCAGAGAGCGGGAGGGAGCACAGATACGCAGTATTTT.

The rearrangement joins TRBV12-5 to TRBJ1-1, with D uncertain. The V gene lost 1 base and the J gene lost 0 bases, with 6 bases spanning the gap. The V gene's germline CDR1 is LGHNT and CDR2 FRNRAP. The CDR3 loop spans 14 amino acids. The CDR3 DNA sequence: TGTGCTAGTGGTTTGGCTGTGTTGAACACTGAAGCTTTCTTT. The encoded protein is CASGLAVLNTEAFF.

CDR3 sequence (DNA): TGTGCCAGCAGCCAAACAGGGGGCATCTACGAGCAGTACTTC. Residues: CASSQTGGIYEQYF. This chain uses TRBV6-5 with TRBJ2-7; 9 nucleotides align to TRBD1. CDR3 length: 14 amino acids. J lost 3 bases, V lost 6 bases, and 6 bases had no gene match. Germline V gene data show CDR1 as MNHEY and CDR2 as SVGAGI.

CDR3 protein: CASSEMSSGLSGNTIYF. CDR3 sequence (DNA): TGTGCCAGCAGCGAGATGTCCTCGGGGCTCTCTGGAAACACCATATATTTT. The chain carries TRBV5-4 and TRBJ1-3, with a weak D call TRBD1 (5 bases). V was cut by 4 bases and J by 0 bases, with 17 bases left in between. CDR1 and CDR2 (germline): SGHNT, YYREEE (reference sequence). The CDR3 runs to 17 residues.

The chain is built from TRBV27 and TRBJ1-2; weak D call: TRBD1 (6 bases). Deletions cut 8 bases from V and 4 bases from J, with 17 bases between. Germline assignment: CDR1 MNHEY and CDR2 SMNVEV (reference sequence). This CDR3 has 14 residues. As DNA, the CDR3 is TGTGCCAGCTCCCCAGGGGTTCAGAGCTATGGCTACACCTTC. Translating gives CASSPGVQSYGYTF.

The genes are TRBV18 and TRBJ2-1; 7 bases map to TRBD2. This CDR3 region has 14 residues. CDR1 and CDR2 from the germline V gene are KGHSH and LQKENI. Germline trimming cut 3 bases from V and 6 bases from J; bases unmatched to any gene: 5. The CDR3 sequence: CASSPLGGANEQFF. As DNA, the CDR3 is TGTGCCAGCTCACCCCTGGGAGGGGCCAATGAGCAGTTCTTC.

The V and J genes are TRBV28 and TRBJ2-7, with TRBD2 as a possible D gene (6 bases). The CDR3 spans 14 residues. Germline V lookup: CDR1 MDHEN, CDR2 SYDVKM. V gave up 7 bases and J gave up 5 bases, with 18 bases separating them. CDR3 nucleotide sequence: TGTGCCAGCAAGTGGGACTTCGGTCGGGACGAGCAGTACTTC. Amino acids: CASKWDFGRDEQYF.

The gene calls are TRBV27 and TRBJ2-3; TRBD1 matches at 8 bases. The germline CDR1 and CDR2 sequences are MNHEY and SMNVEV (reference sequence). There are 18 residues in the CDR3. With 4 bases clipped from V and 2 bases from J, the junction kept 14 bases outside the gene matches. CDR3 sequence reads: CASSSREQTGDPTDTQYF. The CDR3 nucleotides are TGTGCCAGCAGTTCCCGAGAACAGACAGGGGACCCCACAGATACGCAGTATTTT.

V gene TRBV27 combines with J gene TRBJ1-2, with 7 nucleotides matching TRBD1. The CDR3 spans 14 residues. The J segment lost 4 bases and the V segment lost 4 bases, leaving 6 bases of the junction unmatched. Germline values: CDR1 MNHEY, CDR2 SMNVEV (reference sequence). The CDR3 here is CASSYRGWSYGYTF. CDR3 in DNA: TGTGCCAGCAGTTACAGGGGCTGGAGCTATGGCTACACCTTC.

The V gene is TRBV4-1, the J gene TRBJ1-2; 7 positions agree with TRBD1. The CDR3 is 15 residues long. After removal of 4 bases from V and 1 base from J, the junction contained 6 bases not matched to a gene. Germline lookup yields CDR1 MGHRA and CDR2 YSYEKL. The CDR3 is CASSPRTGGNYGYTF. CDR3 in DNA: TGCGCCAGCAGCCCCAGGACAGGCGGTAACTATGGCTACACCTTC.

The genes are TRBV19 and TRBJ1-2; D is perhaps TRBD1 (6 bases). The V gene lost 4 bases and the J gene lost 3 bases, with 9 bases spanning the gap. The germline V gene encodes CDR1 LNHDA and CDR2 SQIVND (reference sequence). This CDR3 is built from 13 residues. The CDR3 sequence: CASSKGDHYGYTF. The CDR3 DNA reads TGTGCCAGTAGTAAGGGGGATCACTATGGCTACACCTTC.

The chain employs TRBV5-6 and TRBJ1-1; D is unresolved. The CDR3 is made up of 14 amino acids. Trimming removed 6 bases from V and 0 bases from J, with 12 bases in between. Germline CDR1 is SGHDT and CDR2 is YYEEEE. CDR3 loop: CASTSWHLNTEAFF. As DNA, the CDR3 is TGTGCCAGCACCTCATGGCATTTGAACACTGAAGCTTTCTTT.

In its sample, this clone was seen a few times. The chain employs TRBV15 and TRBJ1-2; D is ambiguous. The germline V gene encodes CDR1 LNHNV and CDR2 YYDKDF (reference sequence). The CDR3 runs to 16 residues. Trimming removed 2 bases at V and 7 bases at J, with 20 bases between. In nucleotides, the CDR3 is TGTGCCACCAGCAGACGAGCAAGAGTTGGGATTGGTGGCTACACCTTC. Protein: CATSRRARVGIGGYTF.

This chain joins TRBV7-9 and TRBJ2-7; D not certain. The CDR3 sequence is 16 residues long. Germline CDR1 and CDR2: SEHNR and FQNEAQ (reference sequence). The V end was cut by 0 bases, the J end by 4 bases, with 16 bases between. DNA for the CDR3: TGTGCCAGCAGCTTAGCTGGGGTAGGAGAAACTTACGAGCAGTACTTC. It is translated as CASSLAGVGETYEQYF. Full variable domain (outside the CDR3, taken from reference TRBV7-9 and TRBJ2-7): DTGVSQNPRHKITKRGQNVTFRCDPISEHNRLYWYRQTLGQGPEFLTYFQNEAQLEKSRLLSDRFSAERPKGSFSTLEIQRTEQGDSAMYLCASSLAGVGETYEQYFGPGTRLTVT.